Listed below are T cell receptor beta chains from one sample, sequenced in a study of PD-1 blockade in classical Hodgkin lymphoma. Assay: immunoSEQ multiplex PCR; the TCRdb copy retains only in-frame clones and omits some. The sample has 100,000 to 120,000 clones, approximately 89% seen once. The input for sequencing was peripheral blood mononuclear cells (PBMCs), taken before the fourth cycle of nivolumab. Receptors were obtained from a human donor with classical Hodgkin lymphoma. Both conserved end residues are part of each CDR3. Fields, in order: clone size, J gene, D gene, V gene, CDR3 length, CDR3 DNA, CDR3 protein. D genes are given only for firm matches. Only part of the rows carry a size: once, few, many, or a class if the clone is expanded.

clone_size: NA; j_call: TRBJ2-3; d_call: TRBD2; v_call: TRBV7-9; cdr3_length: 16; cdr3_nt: TGTGCCAGCAGCTTAAGTACTAGCGGACACACAGATACGCAGTATTTT; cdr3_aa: CASSLSTSGHTDTQYF
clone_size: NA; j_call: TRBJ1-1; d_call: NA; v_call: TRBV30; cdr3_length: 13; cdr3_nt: TGTGCCTGGAGTGTGAGAGGGGTCCTGCGGGCTTTCTTT; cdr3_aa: CAWSVRGVLRAFF
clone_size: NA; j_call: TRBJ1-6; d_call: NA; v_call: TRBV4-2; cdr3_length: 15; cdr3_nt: TGTGCCAGCAGCCCAAGAGAAAGCCTTTATTCACCCCTCCACTTT; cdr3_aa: CASSPRESLYSPLHF
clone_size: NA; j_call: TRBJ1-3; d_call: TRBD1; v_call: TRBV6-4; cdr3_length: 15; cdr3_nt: TGTGCCAGCAGAGACCCAGGGGGCTCTGGAAACACCATATATTTT; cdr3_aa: CASRDPGGSGNTIYF
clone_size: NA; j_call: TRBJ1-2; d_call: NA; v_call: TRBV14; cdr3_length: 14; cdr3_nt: TGTGCCAGCAGCCAAGCGGGGGCAAACTCTGGCTACACCTTC; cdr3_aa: CASSQAGANSGYTF
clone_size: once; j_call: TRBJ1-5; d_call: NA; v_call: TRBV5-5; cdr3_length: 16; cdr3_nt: TGTGCCAGCAGCTTGTCTATAAACAGGGTAGATCAGCCCCAGCATTTT; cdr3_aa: CASSLSINRVDQPQHF
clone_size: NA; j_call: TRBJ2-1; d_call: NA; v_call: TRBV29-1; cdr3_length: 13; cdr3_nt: TGCAGCGTCCGGGACTCCGGCATCAATGAGCAGTTCTTC; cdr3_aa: CSVRDSGINEQFF
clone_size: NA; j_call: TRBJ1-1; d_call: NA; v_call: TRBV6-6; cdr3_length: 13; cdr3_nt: TGTGCCAGCGGGGGGACGATGAACACTGAAGCTTTCTTT; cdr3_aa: CASGGTMNTEAFF
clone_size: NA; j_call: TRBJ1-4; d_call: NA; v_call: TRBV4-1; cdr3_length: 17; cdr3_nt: TGCGCCAGCAGCCGCTCGTCGGGTATGAGTGCTAATGAAAAACTGTTTTTT; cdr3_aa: CASSRSSGMSANEKLFF
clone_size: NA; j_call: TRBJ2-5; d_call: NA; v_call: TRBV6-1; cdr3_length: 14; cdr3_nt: TGTGCCAGCTATCTCCCGGGCCGCGGGGAGACCCAGTACTTC; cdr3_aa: CASYLPGRGETQYF
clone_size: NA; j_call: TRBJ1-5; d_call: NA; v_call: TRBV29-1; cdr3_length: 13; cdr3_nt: TGCAGCGTTGTAGTTTCGGCAGATCTGCCCCAGCATTTT; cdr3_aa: CSVVVSADLPQHF
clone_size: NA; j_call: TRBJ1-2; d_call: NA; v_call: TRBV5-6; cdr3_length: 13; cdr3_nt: TGTGCCAGCAGCCCCAACAGGGTCTATGGCTACACCTTC; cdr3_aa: CASSPNRVYGYTF
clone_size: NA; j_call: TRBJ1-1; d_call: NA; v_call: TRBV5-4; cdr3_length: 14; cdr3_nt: TGTGCCAGCAGCTTGGAAAATGGGGCAAGTGAAGCTTTCTTT; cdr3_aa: CASSLENGASEAFF
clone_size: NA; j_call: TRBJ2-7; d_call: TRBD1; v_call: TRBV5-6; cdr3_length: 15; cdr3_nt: TGTGCCAGCAGCTTGATGGGGACAGGTCCCCACGAGCAGTACTTC; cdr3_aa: CASSLMGTGPHEQYF
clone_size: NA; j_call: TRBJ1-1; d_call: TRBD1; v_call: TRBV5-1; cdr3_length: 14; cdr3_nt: TGCGCCAGCAGCCCGAACAGGGGGAACACTGAAGCTTTCTTT; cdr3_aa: CASSPNRGNTEAFF
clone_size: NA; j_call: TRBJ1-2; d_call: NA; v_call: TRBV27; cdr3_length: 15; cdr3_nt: TGTGCCAGCAGTTTATCGGGTGGGCTCTCGAGGGGCTACACCTTC; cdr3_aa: CASSLSGGLSRGYTF
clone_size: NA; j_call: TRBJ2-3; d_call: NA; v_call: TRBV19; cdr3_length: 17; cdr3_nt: TGTGCCAGTAGTCGCGGGGACAGCGGGAGATTGACAGATACGCAGTATTTT; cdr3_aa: CASSRGDSGRLTDTQYF
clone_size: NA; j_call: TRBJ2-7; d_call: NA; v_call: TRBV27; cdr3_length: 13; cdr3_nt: TGTGCCAGCAGTTTACTGGACAGTAAAGAGCAGTACTTC; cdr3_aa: CASSLLDSKEQYF
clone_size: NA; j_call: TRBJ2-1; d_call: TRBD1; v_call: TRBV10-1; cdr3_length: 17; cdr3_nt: TGCGCCAGCAGTGGAGGACAGGGGCGAAGCTCCTACAATGAGCAGTTCTTC; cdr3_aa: CASSGGQGRSSYNEQFF
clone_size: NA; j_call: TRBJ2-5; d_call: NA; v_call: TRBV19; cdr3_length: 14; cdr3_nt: TGTGCCAGTAGTATCGGGACAACCCAAGAGACCCAGTACTTC; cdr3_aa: CASSIGTTQETQYF
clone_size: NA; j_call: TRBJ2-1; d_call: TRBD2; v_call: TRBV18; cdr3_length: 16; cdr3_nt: TGTGCCAGCTCTCCGATGGGGCTAGCGGGTAAGCGGGAGCAGTTCTTC; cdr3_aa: CASSPMGLAGKREQFF
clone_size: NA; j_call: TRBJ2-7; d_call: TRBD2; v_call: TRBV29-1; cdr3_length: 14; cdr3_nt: TGCAGCGTTGAATCGACTAGCGGGAGGTACGAGCAGTACTTC; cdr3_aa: CSVESTSGRYEQYF
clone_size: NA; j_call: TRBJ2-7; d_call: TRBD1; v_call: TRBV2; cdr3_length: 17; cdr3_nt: TGTGCCAGCAGTGAAGATGGACAGGGTATGGGATTCCAGGAGCAGTACTTC; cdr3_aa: CASSEDGQGMGFQEQYF
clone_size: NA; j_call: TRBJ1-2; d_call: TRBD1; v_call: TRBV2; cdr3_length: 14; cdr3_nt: TGTGCCAGCGTGGACAGGACGATGTTCTATGGCTACACCTTC; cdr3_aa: CASVDRTMFYGYTF
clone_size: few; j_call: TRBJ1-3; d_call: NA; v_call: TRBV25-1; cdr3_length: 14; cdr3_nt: TGTGCCAGCAGTGATTGGGGTTCGGGAAACACCATATATTTT; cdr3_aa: CASSDWGSGNTIYF
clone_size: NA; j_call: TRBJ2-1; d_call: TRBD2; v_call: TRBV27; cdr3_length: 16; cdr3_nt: TGTGCCAGCAGTCTATCCGACCAGCGGGAGAGCAATGAGCAGTTCTTC; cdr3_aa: CASSLSDQRESNEQFF
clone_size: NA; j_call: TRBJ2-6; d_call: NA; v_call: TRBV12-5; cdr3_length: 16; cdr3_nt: TGTGCTAGTGGTTCGCCGGGGATCTCTGGGGCCAACGTCCTGACTTTC; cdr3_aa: CASGSPGISGANVLTF